The sequence of this T cell receptor (beta chain) was determined in a study of cytomegalovirus exposure and HLA in healthy donors. Unmatched junction bases numbered 10, after V lost 8 bases and J lost 4 bases. The CDR3 is 15 amino acids. CDR1 is MNHEY, CDR2 SMNVEV, per germline (reference sequence). A word on this clone: Its antigen is as yet unknown.

Both 60 Vbeta primers and 13 Jbeta primers went into the PCR. Original analysis: In a later analysis, around 87 million unique TCR beta chains included roughly 11 million shared by two or more donors. The data were produced by immunoSEQ multiplex PCR, yet TCRdb's version contains in-frame clones alone and is incomplete. The D gene and trimming were derived from the DNA, and the V and J assignments and clone size from that table. This specimen shows about 35,000 clones; the ten leading clones hold 4.5%. Notes on the study in general: Solely CMV serostatus was available to characterize immune exposure. The CMV antigen specificity of a few CMV-associated chains was confirmed through in vitro analysis.

This TCR was sampled from a woman between 40 and 50 years old in good health and CMV-seropositive. Sequenced sample: PBMCs. The chain couples TRBV27 to TRBJ2-2; TRBD2 agrees at 7 bases. This CDR3 is CASGESGGPTGELFF. In nucleotides, the CDR3 is TGTGCCAGCGGGGAGTCGGGAGGCCCCACCGGGGAGCTGTTTTTT.